This paragraph covers one TCR beta chain sequence. The V and J ends lost 1 base and 4 bases, in that order; junction bases with no gene match: 7. The CDR3 has 15 residues. Germline V gene data show CDR1 as SGHNT and CDR2 as YYREEE (reference sequence). Investigators reverse transcribed all isolated RNA, so they sequenced expressed TCRB transcripts. Data came from immunoSEQ multiplex PCR; TCRdb stores just in-frame clones and leaves some out. The sample shows almost 350,000 clones, 7% to 9% of them seen only once. These data belong to a study of beta chain features in type 1 diabetes. Source material: central memory CD4+ T cells from blood. This TCR was recovered from a woman aged 18-30 years in good health. This sequence joins TRBV5-4 and TRBJ2-7, with TRBD2 matching over 8 bases. DNA for the CDR3: TGTGCCAGCAGCTTGCACGGGACTAGTATGTACGAGCAGTACTTC. Its protein is CASSLHGTSMYEQYF.